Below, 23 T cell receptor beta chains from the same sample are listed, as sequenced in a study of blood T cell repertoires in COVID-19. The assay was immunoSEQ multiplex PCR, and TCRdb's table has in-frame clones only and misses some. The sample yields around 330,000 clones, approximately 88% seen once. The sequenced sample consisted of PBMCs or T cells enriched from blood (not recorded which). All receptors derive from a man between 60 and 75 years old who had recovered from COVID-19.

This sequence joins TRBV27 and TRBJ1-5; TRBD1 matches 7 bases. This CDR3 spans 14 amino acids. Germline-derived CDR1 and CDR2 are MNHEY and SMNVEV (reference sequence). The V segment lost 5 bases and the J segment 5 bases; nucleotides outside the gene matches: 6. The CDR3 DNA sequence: TGTGCCAGCAGTCCTACAGGGGTGGATCAGCCCCAGCATTTT. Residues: CASSPTGVDQPQHF.

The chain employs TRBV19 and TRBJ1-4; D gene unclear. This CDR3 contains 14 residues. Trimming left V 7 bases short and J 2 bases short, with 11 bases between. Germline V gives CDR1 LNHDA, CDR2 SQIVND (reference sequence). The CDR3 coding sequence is TGTGCCAGTACTTTGGGAGTTACTAATGAAAAACTGTTTTTT. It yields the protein CASTLGVTNEKLFF.

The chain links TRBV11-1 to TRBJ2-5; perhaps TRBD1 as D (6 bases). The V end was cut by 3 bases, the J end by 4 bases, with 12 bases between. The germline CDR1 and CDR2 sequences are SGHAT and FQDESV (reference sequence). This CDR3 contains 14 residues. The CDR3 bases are TGTGCCAGCAGCTTTAGTGGGGGCAGAGAGACCCAGTACTTC. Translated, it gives CASSFSGGRETQYF.

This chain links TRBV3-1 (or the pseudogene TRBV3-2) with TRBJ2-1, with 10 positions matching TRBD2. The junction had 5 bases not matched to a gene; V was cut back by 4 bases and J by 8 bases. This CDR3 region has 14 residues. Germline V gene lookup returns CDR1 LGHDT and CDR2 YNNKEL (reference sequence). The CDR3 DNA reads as TGTGCCAGCAGCCCTAGCGGGAGAATCTATGAGCAGTTCTTC. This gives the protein CASSPSGRIYEQFF.

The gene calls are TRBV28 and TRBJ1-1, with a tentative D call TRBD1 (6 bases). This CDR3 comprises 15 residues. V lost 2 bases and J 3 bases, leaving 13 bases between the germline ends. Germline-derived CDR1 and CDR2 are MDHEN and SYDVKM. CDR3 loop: CASSLGGGADTEAFF. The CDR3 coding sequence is TGTGCCAGCAGTTTAGGCGGGGGCGCGGACACTGAAGCTTTCTTT.

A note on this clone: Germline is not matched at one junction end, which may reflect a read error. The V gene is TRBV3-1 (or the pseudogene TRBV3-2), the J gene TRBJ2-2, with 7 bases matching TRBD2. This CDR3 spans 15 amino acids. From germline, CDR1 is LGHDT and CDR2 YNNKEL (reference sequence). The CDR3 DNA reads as TGTGCCAGCAACCAATGGGGGGGGAACACCGGGGAGCTGTTTTTT. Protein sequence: CASNQWGGNTGELFF.

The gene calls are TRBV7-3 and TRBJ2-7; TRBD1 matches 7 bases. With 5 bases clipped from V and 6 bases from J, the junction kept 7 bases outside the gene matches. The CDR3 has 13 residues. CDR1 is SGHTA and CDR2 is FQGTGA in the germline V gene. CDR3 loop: CASSESGQSEQYF. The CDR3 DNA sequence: TGTGCCAGCAGCGAATCGGGACAGAGCGAGCAGTACTTC.

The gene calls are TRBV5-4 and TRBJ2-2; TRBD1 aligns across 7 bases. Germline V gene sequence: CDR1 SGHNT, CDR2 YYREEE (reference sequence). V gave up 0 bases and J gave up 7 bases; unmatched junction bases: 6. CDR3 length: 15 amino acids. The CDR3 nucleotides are TGTGCCAGCAGCTTGGATGAGGGGGCGTACGGGGAGCTGTTTTTT. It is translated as CASSLDEGAYGELFF.

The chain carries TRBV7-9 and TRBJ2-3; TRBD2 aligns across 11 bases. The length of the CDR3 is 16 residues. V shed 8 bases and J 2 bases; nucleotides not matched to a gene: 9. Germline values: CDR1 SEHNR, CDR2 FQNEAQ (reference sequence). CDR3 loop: CASLNAGLADTDTQYF. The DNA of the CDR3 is TGTGCCAGCCTAAATGCGGGACTAGCGGACACAGATACGCAGTATTTT. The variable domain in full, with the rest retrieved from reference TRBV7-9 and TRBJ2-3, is DTGVSQNPRHKITKRGQNVTFRCDPISEHNRLYWYRQTLGQGPEFLTYFQNEAQLEKSRLLSDRFSAERPKGSFSTLEIQRTEQGDSAMYLCASLNAGLADTDTQYFGPGTRLTVL.

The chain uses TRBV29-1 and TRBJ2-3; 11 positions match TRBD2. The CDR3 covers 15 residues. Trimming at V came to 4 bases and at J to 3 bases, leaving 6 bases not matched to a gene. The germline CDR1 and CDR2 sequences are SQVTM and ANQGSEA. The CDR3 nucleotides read TGCAGCGTTGGGGGGACTAGCGGTCTAACAGATACGCAGTATTTT. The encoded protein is CSVGGTSGLTDTQYF.

The CDR3 spells CASSLQGWTNSPLHF. The DNA for the CDR3 is TGTGCCAGCAGCTTACAGGGTTGGACCAATTCACCCCTCCACTTT. The chain couples TRBV7-2 to TRBJ1-6; possible D gene TRBD1, 5 bases. V lost 2 bases to trimming and J lost 7 bases, with 12 bases between them. The germline gives CDR1 SGHTA, CDR2 FQGNSA. The CDR3 length is 15 residues.

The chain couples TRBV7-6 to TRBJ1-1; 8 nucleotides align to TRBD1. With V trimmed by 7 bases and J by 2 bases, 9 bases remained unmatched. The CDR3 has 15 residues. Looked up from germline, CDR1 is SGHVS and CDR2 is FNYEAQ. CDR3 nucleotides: TGTGCCAGCAACCTTACAGGACAGGGTAACACTGAAGCTTTCTTT. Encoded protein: CASNLTGQGNTEAFF. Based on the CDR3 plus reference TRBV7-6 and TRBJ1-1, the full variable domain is GAGVSQSPRYKVTKRGQDVALRCDPISGHVSLYWYRQALGQGPEFLTYFNYEAQQDKSGLPNDRFSAERPEGSISTLTIQRTEQRDSAMYRCASNLTGQGNTEAFFGQGTRLTVV.

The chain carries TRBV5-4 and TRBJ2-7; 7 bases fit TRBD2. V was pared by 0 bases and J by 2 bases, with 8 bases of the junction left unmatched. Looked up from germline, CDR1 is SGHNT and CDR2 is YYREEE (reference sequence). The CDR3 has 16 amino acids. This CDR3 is CASSLVGGGPTYEQYF. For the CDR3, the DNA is TGTGCCAGCAGCTTGGTGGGGGGAGGGCCTACCTACGAGCAGTACTTC.

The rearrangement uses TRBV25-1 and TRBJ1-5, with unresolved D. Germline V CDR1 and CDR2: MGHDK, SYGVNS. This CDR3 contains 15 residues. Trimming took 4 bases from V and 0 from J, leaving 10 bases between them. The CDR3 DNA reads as TGTGCCAGCAGTGGGGCAGTCTATAGCAATCAGCCCCAGCATTTT. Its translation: CASSGAVYSNQPQHF.

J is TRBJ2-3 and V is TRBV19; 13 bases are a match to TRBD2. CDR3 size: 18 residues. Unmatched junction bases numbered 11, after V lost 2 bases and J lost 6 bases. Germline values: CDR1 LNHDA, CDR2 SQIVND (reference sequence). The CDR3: CASSINARTSGSPDTQYF. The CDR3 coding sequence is TGTGCCAGTAGTATAAACGCTCGGACTAGCGGGAGCCCCGATACGCAGTATTTT.

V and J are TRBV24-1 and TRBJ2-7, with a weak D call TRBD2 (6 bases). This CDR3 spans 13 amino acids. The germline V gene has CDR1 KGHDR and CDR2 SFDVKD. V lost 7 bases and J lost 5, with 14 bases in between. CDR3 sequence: CATSPPGRNEQYF. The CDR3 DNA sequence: TGTGCCACCAGCCCCCCGGGGAGGAACGAGCAGTACTTC.

The CDR3 DNA follows: TGCGCCAGCAGCCTCCGAGCCGGGACAGGGGACGAGCAGTACTTC. This translates into CASSLRAGTGDEQYF. V is TRBV5-1 and J is TRBJ2-7; TRBD1 agrees at 10 bases. Germline CDR1 reads SGHRS; CDR2 reads YFSETQ. This CDR3 is 15 amino acids long. The junction had 9 bases not matched to a gene; V was cut back by 4 bases and J by 5 bases.

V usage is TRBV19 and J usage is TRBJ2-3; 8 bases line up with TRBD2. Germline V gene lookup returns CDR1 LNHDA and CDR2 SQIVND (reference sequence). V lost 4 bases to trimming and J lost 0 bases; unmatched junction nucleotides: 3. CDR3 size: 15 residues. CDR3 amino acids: CASSTLAASTDTQYF. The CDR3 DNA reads TGTGCCAGTAGTACACTAGCGGCTAGCACAGATACGCAGTATTTT.

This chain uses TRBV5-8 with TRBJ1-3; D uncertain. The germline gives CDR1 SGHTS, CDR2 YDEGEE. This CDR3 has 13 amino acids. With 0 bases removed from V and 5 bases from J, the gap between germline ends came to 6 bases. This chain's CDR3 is CASSLGPRNTIYF. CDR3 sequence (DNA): TGTGCCAGCAGCTTGGGCCCTAGAAACACCATATATTTT.

The CDR3 sequence: CASSTYLEDKAFF. The CDR3 DNA is TGTGCCAGCAGCACATACCTGGAGGATAAAGCTTTCTTT. This chain uses TRBV5-4 with TRBJ1-1, with D unresolved. Germline assignment: CDR1 SGHNT and CDR2 YYREEE (reference sequence). V lost 4 bases and J lost 9, with 16 bases in between. This CDR3 is built from 13 residues.

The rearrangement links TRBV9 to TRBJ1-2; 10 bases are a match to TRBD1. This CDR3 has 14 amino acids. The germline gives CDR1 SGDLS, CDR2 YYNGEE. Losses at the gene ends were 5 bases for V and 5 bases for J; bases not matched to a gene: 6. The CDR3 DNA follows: TGTGCCAGCAGGGGGACAGGGGAGGTTTATGGCTACACCTTC. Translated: CASRGTGEVYGYTF.

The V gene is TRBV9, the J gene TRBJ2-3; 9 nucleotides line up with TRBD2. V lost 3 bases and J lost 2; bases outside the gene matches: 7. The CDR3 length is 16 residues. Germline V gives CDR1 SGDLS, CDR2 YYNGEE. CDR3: CASSGFAGGNTDTQYF. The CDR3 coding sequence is TGTGCCAGCAGCGGCTTTGCGGGAGGGAACACAGATACGCAGTATTTT.

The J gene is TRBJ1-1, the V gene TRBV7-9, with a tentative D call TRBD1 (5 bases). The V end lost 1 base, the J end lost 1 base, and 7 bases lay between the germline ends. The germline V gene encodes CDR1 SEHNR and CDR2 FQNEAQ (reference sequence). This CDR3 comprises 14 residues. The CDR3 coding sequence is TGTGCCAGCAGCTTAGAGGGGCCGAACACTGAAGCTTTCTTT. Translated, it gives CASSLEGPNTEAFF.